This T cell receptor (beta chain) was identified in a study of cytomegalovirus exposure and HLA in healthy donors. Study observations and caveats: Immune exposure information comprised only CMV serostatus. The authors later linked a missense DCLRE1C variant to TCR beta V- and J-gene trimming.

V lost 1 base and J 5 bases, leaving 9 bases between the germline ends. Germline V gene sequence: CDR1 SGHTS, CDR2 YDEGEE. This CDR3 contains 13 residues. This clone was detected a few times. What it binds is not known. The PCR made use of 60 Vbeta and 13 Jbeta primers. The method was immunoSEQ multiplex PCR; TCRdb's version includes in-frame clones alone and lacks a portion of them. The sample lists over 110,000 clones, 78% occurring once. The chain carries TRBV5-8 and TRBJ2-5; D perhaps matches TRBD1 (5 bases). This receptor was identified in a middle-aged woman in good health and CMV-seropositive. Sequencing used PBMCs. This CDR3 is CASSLFRAETQYF. The CDR3 nucleotides read TGTGCCAGCAGCTTGTTCAGGGCTGAGACCCAGTACTTC. The full variable domain, completed using reference TRBV5-8 and TRBJ2-5, is EAGVTQSPTHLIKTRGQQATLRCSPISGHTSVYWYQQALGLGLQFLLWYDEGEERNRGNFPPRFSGRQFPNYSSELNVNALELEDSALYLCASSLFRAETQYFGPGTRLLVL.